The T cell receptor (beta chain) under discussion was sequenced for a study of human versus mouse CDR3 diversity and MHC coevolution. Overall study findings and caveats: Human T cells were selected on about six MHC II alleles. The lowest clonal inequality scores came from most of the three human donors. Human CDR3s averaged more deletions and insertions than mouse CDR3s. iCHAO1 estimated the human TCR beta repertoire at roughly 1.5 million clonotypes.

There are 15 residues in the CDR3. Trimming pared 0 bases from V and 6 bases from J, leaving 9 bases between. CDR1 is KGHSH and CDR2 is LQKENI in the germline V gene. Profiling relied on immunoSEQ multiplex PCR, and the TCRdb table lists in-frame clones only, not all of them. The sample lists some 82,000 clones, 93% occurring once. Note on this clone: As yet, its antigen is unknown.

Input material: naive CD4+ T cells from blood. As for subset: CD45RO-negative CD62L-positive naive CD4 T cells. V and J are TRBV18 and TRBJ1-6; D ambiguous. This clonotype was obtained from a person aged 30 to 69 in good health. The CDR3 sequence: CASSPPSQSNSPLHF. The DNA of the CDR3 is TGTGCCAGCTCACCACCGTCCCAGTCTAATTCACCCCTCCACTTT.